Listed below are T cell receptor beta chains from one sample, sequenced in a study of cytomegalovirus exposure and HLA in healthy donors. Sequencing used immunoSEQ multiplex PCR; TCRdb keeps in-frame clones, though not all of them. Of under 95,000 clones listed, roughly 75% were seen once; the top ten hold approximately 1%. Sequencing was done on a sample of PBMCs. The receptors stem from a male donor in good health and CMV-seronegative. Each CDR3 is given with its conserved first and last residue. A D gene is named only where the DNA matches it firmly. Clone sizes are given selectively: once, few, many, or a class where the clone is expanded.

J gene | V gene | clone size | D gene | CDR3 protein | CDR3 DNA
TRBJ1-3 | TRBV4-1 | NA | NA | CASSQDSGGDTIYF | TGCGCCAGCAGCCAGGACAGCGGGGGGGACACCATATATTTT
TRBJ2-1 | TRBV13 | NA | NA | CASSTRTGRVSPYNEQFF | TGTGCCAGCAGCACCCGGACGGGCAGGGTAAGTCCATACAATGAGCAGTTCTTC
TRBJ1-2 | TRBV27 | NA | NA | CASSLKGEGYGYTF | TGTGCCAGCAGTTTAAAGGGAGAAGGGTATGGCTACACCTTC
TRBJ1-1 | TRBV28 | once | TRBD1 | CASSLFRKGTGNTEAFF | TGTGCCAGCAGTCTCTTCCGGAAGGGGACAGGGAACACTGAAGCTTTCTTT
TRBJ1-1 | TRBV19 | few | NA | CASSIIVRTAQNTEAFF | TGTGCCAGTAGTATAATAGTTCGGACAGCGCAAAACACTGAAGCTTTCTTT
TRBJ2-1 | TRBV5-1 | NA | TRBD2 | CASSEGLAGGLEQFF | TGCGCCAGCAGCGAGGGACTAGCGGGAGGTTTAGAGCAGTTCTTC
TRBJ1-1 | TRBV4-1 | NA | NA | CASSRGGLVIGTEAFF | TGCGCCAGCAGCCGAGGGGGTTTGGTAATAGGCACTGAAGCTTTCTTT
TRBJ1-1 | TRBV10-1 | NA | NA | CASSRDTNTEAFF | TGCGCCAGCAGTCGGGACACAAACACTGAAGCTTTCTTT
TRBJ2-2 | TRBV5-4 | NA | NA | CASSLRRQNTGELFF | TGTGCCAGCAGCTTGAGACGACAGAACACCGGGGAGCTGTTTTTT
TRBJ1-4 | TRBV5-6 | NA | NA | CASRRVAGEEKLFF | TGTGCCAGCAGACGGGTCGCCGGGGAGGAAAAACTGTTTTTT
TRBJ1-2 | TRBV5-4 | NA | NA | CASSLDGHYGYTF | TGTGCCAGCAGCTTGGATGGGCACTATGGCTACACCTTC
TRBJ1-2 | TRBV9 | NA | NA | CASSATGYGYTF | TGTGCCAGCAGCGCTACAGGGTATGGCTACACCTTC
TRBJ2-1 | TRBV5-1 | NA | NA | CASSSQAPYNEQFF | TGCGCCAGCAGCTCCCAGGCCCCATACAATGAGCAGTTCTTC
TRBJ2-5 | TRBV6-1 | NA | NA | CASSVGWRETQYF | TGTGCCAGCAGTGTTGGGTGGCGGGAGACCCAGTACTTC
TRBJ1-2 | TRBV7-2 | NA | TRBD1 | CAGSWDRFRGYTF | TGTGCCGGCAGCTGGGACAGATTCCGGGGCTACACCTTC
TRBJ1-6 | TRBV4-3 | NA | NA | CASSQETLGDHSPLHF | TGCGCCAGCAGCCAAGAGACATTGGGTGACCATTCACCCCTCCACTTT
TRBJ2-3 | TRBV5-1 | NA | NA | CASSTTGPTDTQYF | TGCGCCAGCAGCACGACAGGTCCCACAGATACGCAGTATTTT
TRBJ2-7 | TRBV6-1 | NA | TRBD2 | CASSQGLAGYEQYF | TGTGCCAGCAGCCAGGGACTAGCGGGCTACGAGCAGTACTTC
TRBJ1-2 | TRBV30 | NA | NA | CAWRPPGRGYTF | TGTGCCTGGAGACCTCCCGGGAGGGGCTACACCTTC
TRBJ2-7 | TRBV12-5 | NA | TRBD1 | CASGSGGGFGSCEQYF | TGTGCTAGTGGTTCAGGGGGTGGATTTGGTAGTTGTGAGCAGTACTTC
TRBJ2-7 | TRBV5-1 | NA | NA | CASSLGGLSSYEQYF | TGCGCCAGCAGCTTGGGCGGTCTGAGCTCCTACGAGCAGTACTTC
TRBJ2-7 | TRBV5-1 | NA | TRBD1 | CASSLEGQGGDEQYF | TGCGCCAGCAGCTTGGAAGGACAGGGGGGGGACGAGCAGTACTTC
TRBJ1-1 | TRBV7-6 | NA | NA | CASSLGGHKNTEAFF | TGTGCCAGCAGCTTAGGGGGACACAAAAACACTGAAGCTTTCTTT
TRBJ1-3 | TRBV6-5 | NA | TRBD1 | CASSEPGQGNTIYF | TGTGCCAGCAGTGAACCGGGACAGGGAAACACCATATATTTT
TRBJ1-2 | TRBV25-1 | NA | NA | CASSELGTGSYGYTF | TGTGCCAGCAGTGAATTAGGTACGGGGAGCTATGGCTACACCTTC
TRBJ2-7 | TRBV10-1 | NA | NA | CASSDSPYEQYF | TGCGCCAGCAGCGACAGTCCCTACGAGCAGTACTTC
TRBJ1-1 | TRBV7-8 | few | NA | CASSLARGRPTEAFF | TGTGCCAGCAGCTTAGCGCGGGGCCGGCCCACTGAAGCTTTCTTT
TRBJ2-1 | TRBV4-2 | NA | TRBD1 | CASSRPGQGLHEQFF | TGTGCCAGCAGCCGACCTGGACAGGGTCTCCATGAGCAGTTCTTC
TRBJ2-7 | TRBV6-1 | NA | NA | CASSVRGGASYEQYF | TGTGCCAGCAGTGTTCGGGGCGGGGCCTCCTACGAGCAGTACTTC
TRBJ2-3 | TRBV9 | NA | NA | CASSVGVQHTDTQYF | TGTGCCAGCAGCGTAGGGGTACAGCACACAGATACGCAGTATTTT
TRBJ1-2 | TRBV2 | once | NA | CASSAQLDYGYTF | TGTGCCAGCAGCGCACAGTTGGACTATGGCTACACCTTC
TRBJ1-2 | TRBV7-2 | once | NA | CASSLTAGADNYGYTF | TGTGCCAGCAGCTTAACGGCGGGGGCAGATAACTATGGCTACACCTTC
TRBJ2-7 | TRBV27 | NA | TRBD1 | CASSLLGTGDYEQYF | TGTGCCAGCAGTTTGCTCGGGACAGGGGACTACGAGCAGTACTTC
TRBJ1-1 | TRBV5-6 | NA | TRBD1 | CASSLGGTGITEAFF | TGTGCCAGCAGCTTGGGGGGGACAGGGATCACTGAAGCTTTCTTT
TRBJ1-1 | TRBV6-1 | NA | NA | CASSVSSDTEAFF | TGTGCCAGCAGTGTATCGTCGGACACTGAAGCTTTCTTT
TRBJ2-4 | TRBV4-2 | few | NA | CASSRLQQGPGDIQYF | TGTGCCAGCAGCCGCCTGCAGCAGGGACCGGGGGACATTCAGTACTTC
TRBJ2-5 | TRBV6-1 | many | TRBD1 | CASSEGSGQQETQYF | TGTGCCAGCAGTGAAGGGTCGGGACAGCAAGAGACCCAGTACTTC
TRBJ2-1 | TRBV5-1 | few | TRBD1 | CASSPAPSHRTGGSEQFF | TGCGCCAGCAGTCCGGCCCCTTCGCATAGGACAGGGGGCAGTGAGCAGTTCTTC
TRBJ2-1 | TRBV7-2 | NA | TRBD2 | CASSPVLAGQSEQFF | TGTGCCAGCAGCCCGGTGCTAGCGGGTCAGAGTGAGCAGTTCTTC
TRBJ1-3 | TRBV18 | NA | NA | CASSPPTSGNTIYF | TGTGCCAGCTCACCACCCACTTCTGGAAACACCATATATTTT
TRBJ2-7 | TRBV15 | NA | TRBD2 | CATSRPGGSSYEQYF | TGTGCCACCAGCAGACCTGGCGGGAGCTCCTACGAGCAGTACTTC
TRBJ2-3 | TRBV10-3 | NA | NA | CAISLARSSTDTQYF | TGTGCCATCAGTTTAGCTCGTTCTAGCACAGATACGCAGTATTTT
TRBJ1-2 | TRBV11-2 | NA | NA | CASSLPFDSNYGYTF | TGTGCCAGCAGCTTGCCCTTCGACAGTAACTATGGCTACACCTTC
TRBJ2-5 | TRBV5-1 | few | TRBD2 | CASSLSGGPRETQYF | TGCGCCAGCAGCTTGTCGGGGGGGCCTCGGGAGACCCAGTACTTC
TRBJ1-2 | TRBV19 | NA | TRBD1 | CASSPTGRGYTF | TGTGCCAGCAGCCCGACAGGGAGAGGCTACACCTTC
TRBJ1-6 | TRBV4-1 | few | TRBD1 | CASSQWTGHNSPLHF | TGCGCCAGCAGCCAATGGACAGGACATAATTCACCCCTCCACTTT
TRBJ1-5 | TRBV30 | NA | TRBD1 | CAWTTGVLSNQPQNF | TGTGCCTGGACGACAGGGGTATTAAGCAATCAGCCCCAGAATTTT
TRBJ1-5 | TRBV7-9 | NA | TRBD1 | CSSSLDGQGNQPQHF | TGTTCCAGCAGCTTAGATGGACAGGGGAATCAGCCCCAGCATTTT
TRBJ1-5 | TRBV5-5 | NA | TRBD1 | CASSSGTGIGNQPQHF | TGTGCCAGCAGCTCCGGGACAGGGATCGGCAATCAGCCCCAGCATTTT
TRBJ1-2 | TRBV19 | NA | NA | CASSIAVRSNYGYTF | TGTGCCAGTAGTATCGCGGTGAGGTCGAACTATGGCTACACCTTC
TRBJ1-1 | TRBV5-1 | NA | NA | CASSLDAGETEAFF | TGCGCCAGCAGCTTGGATGCAGGGGAAACTGAAGCTTTCTTT
TRBJ1-2 | TRBV4-2 | NA | NA | CASSQDAGNYGYTF | TGTGCCAGCAGCCAAGACGCGGGGAACTATGGCTACACCTTC
TRBJ1-5 | TRBV6-1 | once | TRBD1 | CASLTGEGNQPQHF | TGTGCCAGCTTGACAGGGGAGGGCAATCAGCCCCAGCATTTT
TRBJ2-5 | TRBV5-4 | NA | TRBD2 | CASSLGGGTVGEQYF | TGTGCCAGCAGCTTGGGCGGGGGTACGGTGGGGGAGCAGTACTTC
TRBJ2-7 | TRBV19 | once | NA | CASSPPWAGDNEQYF | TGTGCCAGTAGTCCACCCTGGGCAGGGGACAACGAGCAGTACTTC
TRBJ1-1 | TRBV28 | NA | NA | CASSSPTEAFF | TGTGCCAGCAGTTCCCCGACTGAAGCTTTCTTT
TRBJ1-2 | TRBV7-8 | NA | NA | CASSLERGSYGYTF | TGTGCCAGCAGCTTAGAGAGGGGGAGCTATGGCTACACCTTC
TRBJ1-5 | TRBV6-6 | NA | TRBD1 | CASRQGAGNQPQHF | TGTGCCAGCAGACAGGGGGCAGGAAATCAGCCCCAGCATTTT
TRBJ1-3 | TRBV7-2 | NA | NA | CASSHGQTGNTIYF | TGTGCCAGCAGCCATGGACAGACTGGAAACACCATATATTTT
TRBJ1-1 | TRBV5-6 | few | TRBD1 | CASSLGPGTGSVNTEAFF | TGTGCCAGCAGCTTGGGTCCCGGGACAGGGTCGGTGAACACTGAAGCTTTCTTT